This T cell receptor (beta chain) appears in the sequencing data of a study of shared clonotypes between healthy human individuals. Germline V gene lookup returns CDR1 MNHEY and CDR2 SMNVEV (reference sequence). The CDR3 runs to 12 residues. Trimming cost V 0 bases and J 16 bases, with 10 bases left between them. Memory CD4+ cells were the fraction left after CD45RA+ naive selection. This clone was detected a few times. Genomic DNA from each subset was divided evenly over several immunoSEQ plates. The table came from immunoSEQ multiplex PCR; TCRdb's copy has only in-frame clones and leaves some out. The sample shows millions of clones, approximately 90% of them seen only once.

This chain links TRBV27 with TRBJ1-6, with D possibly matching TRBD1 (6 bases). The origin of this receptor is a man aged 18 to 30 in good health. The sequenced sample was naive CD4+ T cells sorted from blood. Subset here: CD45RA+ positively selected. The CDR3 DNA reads TGTGCCAGCAGTTTATCACAGGGCCGGCTCCACTTT. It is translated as CASSLSQGRLHF.